The present entry profiles one T cell receptor (beta chain) with its context. This clone was seen a handful of times. Its antigen remains unidentified. No clone much larger than this one lies a single base away; base qualities are absent. Each donor gave one peripheral blood draw, averaging around 120 mL, which was collected into heparinised tubes. Naive, central memory, regulatory and stem cell-like memory CD4+ T cells were sorted on a BD FACSAria II using a panel including CD45RO, CCR7, CD25, CD127, CD95 and CD27. A purity above 95% was achieved for all sorted populations. PBMCs were separated immediately by Lymphoprep density gradient centrifugation and were stained directly, without being cultured. Samples were stained and sorted in pairs, with one healthy donor and one patient per experiment, so that batch effects were minimized. Per the germline V gene (reference sequence), SEHNR is the CDR1 and FQNEAQ is the CDR2. Germline trimming: 5 bases from V, 5 bases from J; junction bases outside gene matches: 13. The CDR3 numbers 16 residues from cysteine through phenylalanine. CDR3 DNA is the only sequence kept; it has 48 bases, read in frame from the first base.

The entire amount of isolated RNA was reverse transcribed using the High Capacity cDNA Reverse Transcription Kit, so the sequenced TCRB transcripts were expressed ones. Deep immunoSEQ sequencing was performed on naive, central memory and regulatory T cell samples, with an average of roughly 3.3 million total reads per sample. Sorted cells were lysed in RLT buffer, and RNA was extracted using DNase-treated RNeasy Micro or Mini kits according to cell number. Each cell subset was processed separately to prevent cross-contamination, with patient and healthy donor samples processed together. The immunoSEQ multiplex PCR was used to amplify TCRB sequences from cDNA, yielding 87-bp fragments that span the CDR3 region. The amplicons were sequenced using the Illumina HiSeq platform. The study's own analysis went as follows. PCR bias was corrected computationally using synthetic template baselines, and reads within Hamming distance 2 were collapsed, with unmergeable singletons discarded. Reads were aligned against IMGT so that V, D and J genes, CDR3 length and insertions or deletions at six rearrangement sites could be assigned. Within each subset, clonotype counts were normalized to sorted cell number, after which true diversity and Gini coefficients were computed with the tcR R package. The overlap coefficient, calculated on TCRB nucleotide sequences, was used to quantify repertoire sharing. The table was pulled from immuneACCESS by TCRdb, which kept in-frame rearrangements only. Such tables lose some clones; where checked, under half of the loss comes from unresolved V genes, and the rest has no known cause. V and J calls and clone size are copied from that table; D and trimming were computed from the DNA. This sample is represented by about 140,000 clones; about 13% of them were singletons. The ten largest clones capture roughly 1.3% of the sample.

These data originate in a study of beta chain features in type 1 diabetes (dated by TCRdb to 2016 to 2018). For the wider study: Patients and healthy donors did not differ in mean age, gender distribution, total cell number or subset yield. The study compared TCRB repertoires of sorted circulating CD4+ T cell subsets between recently diagnosed type 1 diabetes patients and matched healthy donors. Whereas all 30 or so donors provided naive and central memory subsets, regulatory and stem cell-like memory subsets were isolated from just 8 patients and about 8 healthy donors. A total of about 100,000,000 sorted cells were examined across all samples, and RNA yield correlated strongly with the number of cells per subset. The study at large found these results: Naive, central memory and regulatory TCRB repertoires appeared to be more similar among patients than among healthy donors. At VDJ recombination sites, patients with type 1 diabetes made fewer insertions and deleted more nucleotides, a pattern implying thymic rearrangement abnormalities. Only small numbers of individuals were included in the HLA sub-analyses, which left unresolved whether HLA type had any influence on TCRB rearrangement. PCR might favor shorter templates, but patient and control samples were amplified and corrected together, so any skew would affect both groups equally. In all four CD4+ subsets, TCRB CDR3 length was moderately but significantly shorter in type 1 diabetes patients. Because cDNA was sequenced instead of genomic DNA, activated cells with high expression could be over-represented, although the groups did not differ in activation or CD3 levels.

This receptor was taken from a man aged 18 to 29 with type 1 diabetes. The sequencing sample was made of central memory CD4+ T cells from blood. The rearrangement joined TRBV7-9 to TRBJ1-1; 8 nucleotides in the junction match TRBD1. The CDR3 reads as follows: CASSPHQGAGETEAFF. Here is the DNA: TGTGCCAGCAGCCCACACCAGGGGGCGGGAGAGACTGAAGCTTTCTTT.